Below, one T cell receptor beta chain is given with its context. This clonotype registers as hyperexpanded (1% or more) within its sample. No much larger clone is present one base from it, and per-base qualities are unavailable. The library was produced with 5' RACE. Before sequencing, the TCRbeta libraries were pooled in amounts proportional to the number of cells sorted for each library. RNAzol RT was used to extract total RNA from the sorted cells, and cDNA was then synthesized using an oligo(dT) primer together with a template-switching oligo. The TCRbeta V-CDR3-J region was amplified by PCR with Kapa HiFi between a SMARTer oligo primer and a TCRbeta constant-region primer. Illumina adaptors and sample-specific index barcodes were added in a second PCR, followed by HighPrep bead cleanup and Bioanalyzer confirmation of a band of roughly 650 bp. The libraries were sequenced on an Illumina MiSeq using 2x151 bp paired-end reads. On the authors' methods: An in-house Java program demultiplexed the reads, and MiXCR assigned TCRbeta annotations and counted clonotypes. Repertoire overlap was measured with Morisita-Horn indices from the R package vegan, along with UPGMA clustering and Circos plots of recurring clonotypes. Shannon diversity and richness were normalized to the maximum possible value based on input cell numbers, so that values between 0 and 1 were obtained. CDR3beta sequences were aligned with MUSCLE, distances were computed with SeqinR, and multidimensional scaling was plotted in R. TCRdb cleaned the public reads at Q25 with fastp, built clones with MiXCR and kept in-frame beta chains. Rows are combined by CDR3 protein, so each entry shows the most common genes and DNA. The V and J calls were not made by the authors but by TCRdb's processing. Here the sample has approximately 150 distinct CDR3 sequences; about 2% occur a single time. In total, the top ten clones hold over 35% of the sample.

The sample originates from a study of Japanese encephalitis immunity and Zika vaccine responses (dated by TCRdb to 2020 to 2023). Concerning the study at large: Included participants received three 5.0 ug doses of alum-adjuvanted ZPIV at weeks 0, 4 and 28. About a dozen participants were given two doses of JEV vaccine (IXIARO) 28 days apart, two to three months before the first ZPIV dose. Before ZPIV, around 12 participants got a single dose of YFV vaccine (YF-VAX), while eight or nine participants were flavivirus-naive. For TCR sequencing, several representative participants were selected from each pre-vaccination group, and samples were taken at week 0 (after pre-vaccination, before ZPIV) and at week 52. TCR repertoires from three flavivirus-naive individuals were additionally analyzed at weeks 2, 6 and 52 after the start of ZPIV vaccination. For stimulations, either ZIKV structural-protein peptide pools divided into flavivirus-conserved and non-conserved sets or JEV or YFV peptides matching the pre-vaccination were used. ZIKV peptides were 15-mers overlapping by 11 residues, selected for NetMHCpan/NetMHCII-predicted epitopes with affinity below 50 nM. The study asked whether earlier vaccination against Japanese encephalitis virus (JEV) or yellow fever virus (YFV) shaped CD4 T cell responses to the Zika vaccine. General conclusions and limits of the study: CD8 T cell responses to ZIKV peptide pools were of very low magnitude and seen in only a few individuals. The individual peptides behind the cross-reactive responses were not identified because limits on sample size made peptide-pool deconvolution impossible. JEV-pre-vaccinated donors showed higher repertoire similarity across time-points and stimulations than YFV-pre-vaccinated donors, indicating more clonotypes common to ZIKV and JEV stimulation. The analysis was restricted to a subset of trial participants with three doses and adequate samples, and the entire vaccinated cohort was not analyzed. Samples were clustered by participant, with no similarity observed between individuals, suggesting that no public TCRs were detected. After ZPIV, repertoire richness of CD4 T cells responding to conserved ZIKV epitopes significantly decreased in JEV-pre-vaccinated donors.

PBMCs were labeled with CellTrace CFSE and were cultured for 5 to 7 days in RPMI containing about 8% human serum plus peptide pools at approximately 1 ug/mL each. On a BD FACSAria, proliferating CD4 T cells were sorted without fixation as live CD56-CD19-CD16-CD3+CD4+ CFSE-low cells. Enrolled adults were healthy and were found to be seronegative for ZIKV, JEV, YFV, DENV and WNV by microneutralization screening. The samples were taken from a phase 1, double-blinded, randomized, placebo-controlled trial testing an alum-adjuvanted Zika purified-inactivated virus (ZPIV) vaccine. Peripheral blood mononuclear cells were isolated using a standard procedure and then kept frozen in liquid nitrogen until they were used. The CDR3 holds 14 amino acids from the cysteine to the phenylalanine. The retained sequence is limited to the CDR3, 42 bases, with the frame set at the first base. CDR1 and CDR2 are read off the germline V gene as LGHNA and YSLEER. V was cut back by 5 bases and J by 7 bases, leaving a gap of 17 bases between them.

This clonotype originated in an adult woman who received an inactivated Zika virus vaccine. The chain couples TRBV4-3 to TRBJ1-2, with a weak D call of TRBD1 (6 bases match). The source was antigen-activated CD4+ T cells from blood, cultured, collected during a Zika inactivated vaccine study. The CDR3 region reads CASSYRDMGSGYTF. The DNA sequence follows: TGCGCCAGCAGCTACCGGGACATGGGCAGTGGCTACACCTTC.